The text below deals with one TCR beta chain. What it binds is unknown. Germline V CDR1 and CDR2: SEHNR, FQNEAQ (reference sequence). V dropped 2 bases and J dropped 4 bases, with 9 bases sitting between them. This CDR3 is built from 15 residues. The sample originates from a study of T cell responses to AZD1222 COVID-19 vaccine. Study-level points and caveats: Reportedly, nearly half of unique spike TCRs recognized epitopes outside B.1.351/B.1.1.7 mutations. There were vaccine-associated CD4 TCRs across spike, dominant at 160-218 and 743-854. Among the donors, most were white British and more were female, and clonal diversity was possibly underestimated.

Using immunoSEQ multiplex PCR, the repertoire was profiled, and TCRdb retains in-frame clones only, with some absent. The sample records more than 95,000 clones, more than 75% being singletons. The sequence derives from an adult in good health. The chain employs TRBV7-9 and TRBJ2-6, with D possibly TRBD1 on 6 matching bases. The material sequenced was peripheral blood, taken on day 0 of AZD1222 vaccination. This CDR3 reads CASSLQGLGANVLTF. In DNA form, the CDR3 reads TGTGCCAGCAGCTTACAGGGGCTCGGGGCCAACGTCCTGACTTTC. Using reference TRBV7-9 and TRBJ2-6 for the parts outside the CDR3, the full variable domain is DTGVSQNPRHKITKRGQNVTFRCDPISEHNRLYWYRQTLGQGPEFLTYFQNEAQLEKSRLLSDRFSAERPKGSFSTLEIQRTEQGDSAMYLCASSLQGLGANVLTFGAGSRLTVL.